This T cell receptor (beta chain) was sequenced for a study of blood T cell repertoires in COVID-19. Overall study context: Sites across the United States, Italy and Spain contributed samples from acute and convalescent COVID-19.

Original processing notes: Estimation of nucleated cell counts relied on the amplification of reference gene primers. Clones were read by immunoSEQ multiplex PCR, and TCRdb kept only the in-frame ones, dropping some. V, J and clone size are those of that table, while D and trimming were read from the DNA. The repertoire includes around 270,000 clones, 75% to 90% of them detected once, and about 4.6% sits in the top ten. The clonotype was recovered from a man aged 35 to 55 with acute or convalescent COVID-19. The material sequenced was peripheral blood.

The CDR3 nucleotides are TGTGCCAGCAGGGAGGAAGGCTACACCTTC. Encoded protein: CASREEGYTF. The chain employs TRBV2 and TRBJ1-2; unclear D gene. The CDR3 runs to 10 residues. V was cut by 6 bases and J by 8 bases, with 7 bases left in between. CDR1 and CDR2 (germline): SNHLY, FYNNEI.